This entry lists 5 T cell receptor beta chains sequenced from one sample in a study of vaccination effects on CD4 cells after COVID-19. Before sequencing took place, the ViraFEST assay used viral peptide pools to expand antigen-specific CD4+ T cells. It was after approximately 11 days of culture that CD4+ T cells were isolated. The healthy vaccine recipients, who had no prior SARS-CoV-2 infection, showed negative nucleocapsid antibodies. Profiled with immunoSEQ multiplex PCR; TCRdb holds only in-frame clones, not every one. The sample contains fewer than 85,000 clones, around 76% of which appear only once. These receptors lack a known antigen. Sample: CD4+ T cells from PBMCs cultured with SARS-CoV-2 spike peptides, taken before COVID-19 vaccination. The receptors shown here come from a human donor who received a COVID-19 vaccine.

The gene calls are TRBV4-1 and TRBJ2-1; TRBD2 matches 11 bases. V lost 1 base, J lost 15 bases, and 11 bases stayed unmatched. The germline V gene has CDR1 MGHRA and CDR2 YSYEKL. This CDR3 is 15 amino acids long. The CDR3 spells CASSQVNPTSGGRFF. The CDR3, as DNA: TGCGCCAGCAGCCAAGTGAACCCTACTAGCGGGGGACGGTTCTTC.

V is TRBV19 and J is TRBJ1-5, with 7 bases matching TRBD1. CDR1 LNHDA and CDR2 SQIVND come from the germline V gene (reference sequence). The CDR3 totals 13 residues. Trimming at V came to 6 bases and at J to 7 bases, leaving 6 bases not matched to a gene. CDR3: CASSPTGLQPQHF. In DNA form, the CDR3 reads TGTGCCAGTAGCCCGACAGGGCTACAGCCCCAGCATTTT.

The V call is TRBV19, the J call TRBJ1-2; D gene uncertain. The CDR3 is made up of 14 amino acids. V was clipped by 0 bases and J by 8 bases, with 13 bases between them. CDR1 LNHDA and CDR2 SQIVND come from the germline V gene (reference sequence). CDR3 sequence: CASSIDGRYNGYTF. The CDR3 DNA sequence: TGTGCCAGTAGTATAGATGGCAGATACAACGGCTACACCTTC.

The gene calls are TRBV2 and TRBJ2-5; 8 bases are a match to TRBD1. Germline assignment: CDR1 SNHLY and CDR2 FYNNEI. CDR3 size: 13 residues. J was trimmed by 5 bases and V by 4 bases; bases with no gene match: 3. The CDR3 coding sequence is TGTGCCAGCAGTGCCCGGGACAGGGAGACCCAGTACTTC. This sequence encodes CASSARDRETQYF.

The gene calls are TRBV18 and TRBJ1-3; D is possibly TRBD1 (5 bases). CDR3 length: 14 residues. Trimming shortened V by 6 bases and J by 4 bases, and 13 bases separated the two germline ends. The germline gives CDR1 KGHSH, CDR2 LQKENI. The CDR3 loop is CASSLSQGGNTIYF. CDR3 in DNA: TGTGCCAGCTCCCTCTCTCAGGGAGGAAACACCATATATTTT.